This T cell receptor (beta chain) stems from a study of CD8 T cells in ankylosing spondylitis. General study points: Ankylosing spondylitis blood seemed to carry a telltale TCR beta motif made of roughly 8 highly homologous variants.

Trimming stripped 0 bases from V and 7 bases from J, with 9 bases between. Germline V lookup: CDR1 WNHNN, CDR2 SYGVQD (reference sequence). The CDR3 runs to 14 residues. This clonotype was counted at least ten times. Its target is unknown. In TCRdb, the 5' RACE reads were re-called with MiXCR into one record per CDR3 protein. The table lists 100,000 or so distinct CDR3 sequences, around 8.5% of them singletons. Material: blood, either unsorted or a sorted T cell fraction (not recorded which). The sequence came from a male donor with ankylosing spondylitis. The chain has TRBV10-1 and TRBJ2-2; a possible D gene is TRBD2 (6 bases). The CDR3 reads CASSESVSGGELFF. Written as DNA, the CDR3 is TGCGCCAGCAGTGAGTCGGTTAGCGGCGGGGAGCTGTTTTTT.